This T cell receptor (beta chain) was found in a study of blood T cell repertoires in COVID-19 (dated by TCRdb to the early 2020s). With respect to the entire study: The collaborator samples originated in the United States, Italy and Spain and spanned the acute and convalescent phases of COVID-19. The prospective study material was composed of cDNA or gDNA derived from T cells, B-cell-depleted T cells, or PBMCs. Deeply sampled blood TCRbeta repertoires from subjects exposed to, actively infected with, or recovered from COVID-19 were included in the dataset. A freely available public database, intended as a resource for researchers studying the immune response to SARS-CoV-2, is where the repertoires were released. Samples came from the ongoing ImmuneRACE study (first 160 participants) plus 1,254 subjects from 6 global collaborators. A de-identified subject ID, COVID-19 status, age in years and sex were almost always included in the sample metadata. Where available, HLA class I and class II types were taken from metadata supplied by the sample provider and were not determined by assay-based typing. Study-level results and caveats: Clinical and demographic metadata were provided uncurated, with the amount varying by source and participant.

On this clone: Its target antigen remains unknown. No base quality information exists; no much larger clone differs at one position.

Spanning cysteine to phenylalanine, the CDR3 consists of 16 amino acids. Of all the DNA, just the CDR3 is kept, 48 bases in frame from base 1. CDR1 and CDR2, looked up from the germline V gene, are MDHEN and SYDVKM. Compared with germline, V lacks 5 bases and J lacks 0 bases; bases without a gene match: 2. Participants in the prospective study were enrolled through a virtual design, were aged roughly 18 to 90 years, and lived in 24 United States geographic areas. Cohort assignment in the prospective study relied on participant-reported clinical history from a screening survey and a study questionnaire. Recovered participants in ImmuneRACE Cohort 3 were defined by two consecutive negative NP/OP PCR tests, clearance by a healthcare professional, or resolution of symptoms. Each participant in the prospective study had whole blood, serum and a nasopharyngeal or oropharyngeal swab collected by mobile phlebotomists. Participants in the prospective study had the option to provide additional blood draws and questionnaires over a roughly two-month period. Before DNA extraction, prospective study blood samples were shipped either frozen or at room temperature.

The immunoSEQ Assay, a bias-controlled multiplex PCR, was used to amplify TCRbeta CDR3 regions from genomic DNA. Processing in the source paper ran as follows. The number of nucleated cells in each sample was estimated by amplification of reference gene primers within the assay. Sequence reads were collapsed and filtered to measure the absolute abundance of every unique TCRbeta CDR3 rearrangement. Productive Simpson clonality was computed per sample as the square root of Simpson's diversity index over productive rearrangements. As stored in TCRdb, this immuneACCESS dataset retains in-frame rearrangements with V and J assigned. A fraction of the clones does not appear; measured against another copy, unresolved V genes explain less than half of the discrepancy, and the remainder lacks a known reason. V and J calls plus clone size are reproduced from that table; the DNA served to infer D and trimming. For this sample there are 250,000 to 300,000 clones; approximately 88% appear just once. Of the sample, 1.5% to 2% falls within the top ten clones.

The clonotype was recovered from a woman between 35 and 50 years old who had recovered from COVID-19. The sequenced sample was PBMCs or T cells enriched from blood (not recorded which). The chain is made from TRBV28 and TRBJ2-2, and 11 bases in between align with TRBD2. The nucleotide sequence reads TGTGCCAGCAGTCTTAGCGGGGGGGCGAACACCGGGGAGCTGTTTTTT. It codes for CASSLSGGANTGELFF.